Sequencing of this T cell receptor (beta chain) was carried out in a study of blood T cell repertoires in COVID-19. Across the study: The study drew acute and convalescent COVID-19 samples from the United States, Italy and Spain. T cells, B-cell-depleted T cells, or PBMCs provided the cDNA or gDNA that served as material.

Germline CDR1 reads GTSNPN; CDR2 reads SVGIG (reference sequence). V lost 0 bases and J 5 bases, leaving 10 bases between the germline ends. This CDR3 is 13 amino acids long. Authors' methods: Nucleated cell counts were estimated from reference gene primer amplification. TCRdb keeps only in-frame clones here, not all; method: immunoSEQ multiplex PCR. V and J calls and clone size are given by that table; D and trimming were obtained from the DNA. Of around 150,000 clones detected, about 93% appear once; the ten largest clones hold under 5%. The source material was peripheral blood. The V call is TRBV30, the J call TRBJ1-1, with D possibly matching TRBD1 (6 bases). This receptor was taken from a woman between 50 and 59 years old with acute or convalescent COVID-19. The CDR3 DNA sequence: TGTGCCTGGAGTGTGGGGACAAAGACTGAAGCTTTCTTT. Its translation is CAWSVGTKTEAFF.